The sequence of this T cell receptor (beta chain) was determined in a study of cytomegalovirus exposure and HLA in healthy donors. The CDR3 has 14 residues. The germline V gene has CDR1 MDHEN and CDR2 SYDVKM. V lost 6 bases and J lost 13; bases outside the gene matches: 12. The study ran its PCR with 60 Vbeta and 13 Jbeta primers. The assay was immunoSEQ multiplex PCR, and TCRdb's table has in-frame clones only and misses some. The sample holds about 90,000 clones, over 65% seen once. Findings and caveats of the study: After further analysis at a later stage, around 17,000 TCR beta sequences were associated with HLA alleles at 0.05 false discovery rate. A later analysis showed TCR association rates differing by HLA locus, peaking at DRB1 and lowest at HLA-C. Accurate HLA-A and HLA-B prediction from TCR beta sequences was reported for most subjects. Prior analysis indicated that the majority of TCR beta V segments exhibited productivity approximately 87% or approximately 30% of the time.

As regards this clone: Its antigen is unknown.

Sequencing input: PBMCs. This receptor was taken from a man younger than 45 in good health and CMV-seronegative. The chain uses TRBV28 and TRBJ2-1; TRBD2 matches 10 bases. CDR3 in DNA: TGTGCCAGCAGCACTGGCTCGAGCGGGAGGGCCCAGTTCTTC. It encodes CASSTGSSGRAQFF.